One and the same sample provided the 14 T cell receptor beta chains below, sequenced in a study of early T cells in non-severe SARS-CoV-2 infection. TCRdb analysed the 5' RACE reads with MiXCR anew, one entry per CDR3 protein. This table has around 44,000 distinct CDR3 sequences, around 6.3% appearing once. Sample: whole blood, taken at baseline. The source of these receptors is an adult who was a healthcare worker with PCR-confirmed SARS-CoV-2 infection or an uninfected control (not recorded which).

This clonotype came up many times. The gene calls are TRBV29-1 and TRBJ2-2; TRBD1 might be the D (6 bases). Germline V gene data show CDR1 as SQVTM and CDR2 as ANQGSEA. V lost 5 bases and J 1 base, leaving 11 bases between the germline ends. The CDR3 loop spans 14 amino acids. The chain's CDR3 is CSVQGRGNTGELFF. The CDR3 region has the DNA TGCAGCGTTCAGGGCAGGGGGAACACCGGGGAGCTGTTTTTT.

This clonotype was seen ten or more times. The CDR3 bases are TGTGCCAGCAGCTCTCGACTAGCTTACAATGAGCAGTTCTTC. Translation: CASSSRLAYNEQFF. The V and J genes are TRBV7-8 and TRBJ2-1; 7 bases align to TRBD2. Trimming removed 4 bases from V and 4 bases from J; junction bases left unmatched: 4. The germline V gene has CDR1 SGHVS and CDR2 FQNEAQ. This CDR3 contains 14 residues.

This clonotype came up many times. The chain has TRBV15 and TRBJ2-7, with D unresolved. Germline CDR1 is LNHNV and CDR2 is YYDKDF (reference sequence). The CDR3 consists of 13 residues. The V and J ends lost 0 bases and 2 bases respectively, with 5 bases between them. The CDR3 loop is CATSRDRPYEQYF. CDR3 DNA sequence: TGTGCCACCAGCAGAGACAGACCCTACGAGCAGTACTTC.

This clonotype occurred a few times. As DNA, the CDR3 is TGTGCCAGCAGTCATGAAACAGGGGACACCGGGGAGCTGTTTTTT. Its protein product is CASSHETGDTGELFF. The rearrangement uses TRBV2 and TRBJ2-2, with TRBD1 matching over 7 bases. The germline V gene has CDR1 SNHLY and CDR2 FYNNEI. This CDR3 spans 15 amino acids. The J segment lost 3 bases and the V segment lost 5 bases, leaving 6 bases of the junction unmatched.

This clonotype was counted at least ten times. V is TRBV6-2 or TRBV6-3 and J is TRBJ2-4; tentatively, D is TRBD1 (6 bases). The CDR3 runs 15 residues. V lost 3 bases and J 9 bases, leaving 18 bases between the germline ends. The germline CDR1 and CDR2 sequences are MNHEY and SVGEGT. The DNA of the CDR3 is TGTGCCAGCAGTTATTCCGGACAAATCAGGGGCATTCAGTACTTC. It is translated as CASSYSGQIRGIQYF.

This clonotype was observed at least ten times. The chain joins TRBV6-6 to TRBJ1-6; D gene unclear. The germline V gene encodes CDR1 MNHNY and CDR2 SVGAGI (reference sequence). The CDR3 covers 14 residues. The V end was cut by 6 bases, the J end by 6 bases, with 12 bases between. The CDR3 spells CASRPGAPNSPLHF. As DNA, the CDR3 is TGTGCCAGCAGGCCAGGCGCTCCTAATTCACCCCTCCACTTT.

This clonotype was recorded a few times. This rearrangement joins TRBV12-3 or TRBV12-4 to TRBJ2-3; the D is unclear. CDR3 size: 12 residues. V dropped 5 bases and J dropped 4 bases, with 7 bases sitting between them. CDR3 protein: CASSGTADTQYF. The CDR3 DNA follows: TGTGCCAGCAGTGGTACAGCAGATACGCAGTATTTT.

Ten or more counts support this clonotype. The V and J genes are TRBV2 and TRBJ1-5, with a possible D match to TRBD1 (6 bases). The V gene's germline CDR1 is SNHLY and CDR2 FYNNEI. The germline V and J ends were trimmed by 5 bases and 0 bases, with 11 bases remaining between them. The CDR3 consists of 15 residues. CDR3 loop: CASSPGHLSNQPQHF. The CDR3 DNA is TGTGCCAGCAGTCCGGGACACCTTAGCAATCAGCCCCAGCATTTT.

This clonotype was picked up many times. V gene TRBV6-4 combines with J gene TRBJ2-1; D gene uncertain. The germline V and J ends were trimmed by 0 bases and 9 bases, with 12 bases remaining between them. The CDR3 is made up of 14 amino acids. Germline loops: CDR1 MRHNA, CDR2 SNTAGT. CDR3 protein: CASSDSGDKGEQFF. The CDR3 DNA reads TGTGCCAGCAGTGACTCAGGCGACAAGGGTGAGCAGTTCTTC.

This rearrangement joins TRBV19 to TRBJ2-3, with TRBD2 as a possible D gene (5 bases). CDR1 and CDR2 (germline): LNHDA, SQIVND (reference sequence). The V and J ends lost 6 bases and 3 bases respectively, with 13 bases between them. The CDR3 sequence is 14 residues long. The CDR3 loop is CASRDGVGTDTQYF. The CDR3 DNA reads TGTGCCAGTAGAGACGGGGTGGGGACAGATACGCAGTATTTT.

This rearrangement joins TRBV7-9 to TRBJ2-7; 9 nucleotides align to TRBD2. The CDR3 is made up of 14 amino acids. Trimming removed 8 bases from V and 3 bases from J; junction bases left unmatched: 8. CDR1 is SEHNR and CDR2 is FQNEAQ in the germline V gene (reference sequence). CDR3 loop: CASFSLAGDYEQYF. The CDR3, as DNA: TGTGCCAGCTTCTCATTAGCGGGAGACTACGAGCAGTACTTC.

This clonotype was detected many times. The chain uses TRBV20-1 and TRBJ2-5, with TRBD2 identical over 11 bases. Per the germline V gene, CDR1 is DFQATT and CDR2 is SNEGSKA (reference sequence). The trim removed 1 base at V and 5 bases at J, leaving 3 bases unmatched. The CDR3 has 14 amino acids. The CDR3 sequence: CSARGGLAVETQYF. CDR3 nucleotide sequence: TGCAGTGCTAGAGGGGGACTAGCGGTTGAGACCCAGTACTTC.

This clonotype has ten or more counts. V usage is TRBV7-9 and J usage is TRBJ2-7; D may be TRBD1 (6 bases). CDR3 length equals 14 residues. Germline V lookup: CDR1 SEHNR, CDR2 FQNEAQ (reference sequence). V gave up 4 bases and J gave up 7 bases, with 17 bases separating them. Here the CDR3 DNA reads TGTGCCAGCAGCTCCGGACAGCCTCCTGGGGAGCAGTACTTC. This sequence encodes CASSSGQPPGEQYF.

CDR3 sequence (DNA): TGTGCCAGCATCCCCGACAGGGGCTACAATGAGCAGTTCTTC. It encodes CASIPDRGYNEQFF. V is TRBV7-9 and J is TRBJ2-1, with 8 bases that match TRBD1. The length of the CDR3 is 14 residues. CDR1 and CDR2 from the germline V gene are SEHNR and FQNEAQ (reference sequence). The ends lost 7 bases at V and 3 bases at J; junction bases unmatched: 5. Full variable domain (rest looked up from reference TRBV7-9 and TRBJ2-1): DTGVSQNPRHKITKRGQNVTFRCDPISEHNRLYWYRQTLGQGPEFLTYFQNEAQLEKSRLLSDRFSAERPKGSFSTLEIQRTEQGDSAMYLCASIPDRGYNEQFFGPGTRLTVL.